Only a few counts were recorded for the clone carrying this T cell receptor (beta chain). Its antigen is undetermined. Other DNA sequences in this sample translate to the same CDR3. From germline, CDR1 is SQVTM and CDR2 ANQGSEA. CDR3 length equals 16 residues. With 7 bases removed from V and 0 bases from J, the gap between germline ends came to 19 bases. These data originate in a study of beta chain features in type 1 diabetes. The authors reverse transcribed all of the isolated RNA, so sequencing captured expressed TCRB transcripts. Some clones are missing from TCRdb's copy, which holds only in-frame ones; the method was immunoSEQ multiplex PCR. The sample has about 140,000 clones; about 13% are singletons. Points from the study as a whole: Type 1 diabetes patients showed a moderate but significant shortening of TCRB CDR3s in all four CD4+ subsets.

V and J are TRBV29-1 and TRBJ2-1; either TRBD1 or TRBD2 may supply D (5 bases each). The sequencing sample was made of central memory CD4+ T cells from blood. The TCR was taken from a man younger than 35 with type 1 diabetes. As DNA, the CDR3 is TGCAGCGCTGGGACGGGTCTCGGCGTCTCCTACAATGAGCAGTTCTTC. Its protein is CSAGTGLGVSYNEQFF.